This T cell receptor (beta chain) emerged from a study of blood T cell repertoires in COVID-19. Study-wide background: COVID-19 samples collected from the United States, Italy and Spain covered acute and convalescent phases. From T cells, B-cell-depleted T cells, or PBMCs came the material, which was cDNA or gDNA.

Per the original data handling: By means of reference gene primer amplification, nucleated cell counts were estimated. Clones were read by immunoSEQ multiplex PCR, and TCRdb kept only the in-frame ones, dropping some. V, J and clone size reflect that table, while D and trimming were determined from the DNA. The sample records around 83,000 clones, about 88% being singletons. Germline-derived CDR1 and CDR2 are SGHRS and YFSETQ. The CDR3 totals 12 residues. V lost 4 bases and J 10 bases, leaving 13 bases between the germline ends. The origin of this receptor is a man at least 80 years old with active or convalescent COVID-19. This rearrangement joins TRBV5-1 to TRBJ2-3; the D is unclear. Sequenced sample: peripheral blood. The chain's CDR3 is CASSLLGSAQYF. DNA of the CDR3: TGCGCCAGCAGCCTCCTTGGTAGTGCGCAGTATTTT.